The 27 T cell receptor beta chains below all came from one sample that was sequenced in a study of T cells in tuberculosis (dated by TCRdb to 2016 to 2018). The library was obtained by the immunoSEQ multiplex PCR assay. This is the immuneACCESS table as TCRdb keeps it, with only in-frame sequences that have V and J called. A part of the clones is gone; compared with another copy, unresolved V genes explain less than half, and the rest is unexplained. A total of some 34,000 clones appear in this sample, roughly 93% of them only once. The ten largest clones represent about 6.7% of the sample. Specimen: PBMCs. Source of these receptors: a donor aged 10 to 29 with latent tuberculosis or without tuberculosis infection.

The chain links TRBV6-5 to TRBJ1-4; a possible D gene is TRBD1 (6 bases). Germline loops: CDR1 MNHEY, CDR2 SVGAGI. This CDR3 has 14 residues. V was shortened by 0 bases and J by 6 bases, with 8 bases between the two germline ends. In DNA, the CDR3 is TGTGCCAGCAGTTACTCAGGGGGGGATGAAAAACTGTTTTTT. As protein: CASSYSGGDEKLFF.

The chain is built from TRBV5-5 and TRBJ1-3; D is uncertain. Deletions cut 0 bases from V and 2 bases from J, with 15 bases between. Germline values: CDR1 SGHKS, CDR2 YYEKEE (reference sequence). The CDR3 spans 17 residues. CDR3 nucleotide sequence: TGTGCCAGCAGCTTGGGATTGAACCCGACTGCTGGAAACACCATATATTTT. This translates into CASSLGLNPTAGNTIYF.

The chain couples TRBV5-4 to TRBJ2-7; the D gene is possibly TRBD1 (6 bases). Germline V gene sequence: CDR1 SGHNT, CDR2 YYREEE (reference sequence). This CDR3 has 16 amino acids. V lost 4 bases to trimming and J lost 0 bases, with 17 bases between them. Here the CDR3 reads CASSPIVAGASYEQYF. The DNA for the CDR3 is TGTGCCAGCAGCCCGATAGTGGCAGGGGCCTCCTACGAGCAGTACTTC.

V usage is TRBV5-4 and J usage is TRBJ2-1, with D possibly matching TRBD2 (7 bases). The CDR3 contains 14 residues. Germline V lookup: CDR1 SGHNT, CDR2 YYREEE (reference sequence). V was pared by 5 bases and J by 7 bases, with 16 bases between. Here the CDR3 DNA reads TGTGCCAGCAGTCCGGGGGGCCGGGGGAATGAGCAGTTCTTC. Amino acid sequence: CASSPGGRGNEQFF.

The CDR3 region has the DNA TGCGCCAGCTCGGGAGGATCGGAAATTGCTGGAAACACCATATATTTT. Protein product: CASSGGSEIAGNTIYF. The rearrangement uses TRBV4-3 and TRBJ1-3; no clear D. V lost 8 bases and J lost 2, with 19 bases in between. Germline assignment: CDR1 LGHNA and CDR2 YSLEER. The CDR3 loop spans 16 amino acids.

This chain connects TRBV19 to TRBJ2-1, with a tentative D call TRBD1 (5 bases). The V gene lost 5 bases and the J gene lost 6 bases, with 14 bases spanning the gap. Germline CDR1 is LNHDA and CDR2 is SQIVND (reference sequence). The CDR3 runs 14 residues. The CDR3 loop reads CASSLQMTANEQFF. Written as DNA, the CDR3 is TGTGCCAGTAGTCTTCAGATGACAGCCAATGAGCAGTTCTTC.

The gene calls are TRBV9 and TRBJ2-1, with 8 bases that match TRBD2. Germline trimming cut 1 base from V and 1 base from J; bases unmatched to any gene: 4. Looked up from germline, CDR1 is SGDLS and CDR2 is YYNGEE. The CDR3 runs 16 residues. This CDR3 reads CASSVSSGRSYNEQFF. The CDR3 DNA reads as TGTGCCAGCAGCGTATCTAGCGGGCGTTCCTACAATGAGCAGTTCTTC.

Concerning this clone: Other DNA sequences of this sample code for an identical CDR3. V usage is TRBV6-5 and J usage is TRBJ1-2; D remains ambiguous. CDR3 length equals 13 residues. Trimming took off 2 bases at V and 4 bases at J, with 8 bases between the two ends. The V gene's germline CDR1 is MNHEY and CDR2 SVGAGI. CDR3 region: CASSYGRGYGYTF. The CDR3 region has the DNA TGTGCCAGCAGTTACGGCAGAGGCTATGGCTACACCTTC.

The chain has TRBV9 and TRBJ2-7, with 9 bases fitting TRBD1. The CDR3 runs to 15 residues. Germline V lookup: CDR1 SGDLS, CDR2 YYNGEE. V lost 4 bases and J lost 3; bases outside the gene matches: 8. The CDR3 coding sequence is TGTGCCAGCAGCCCTTCCCCGACAGGGGGCTACGAGCAGTACTTC. It yields the protein CASSPSPTGGYEQYF.

The chain carries TRBV19 and TRBJ2-7; tentative D call: TRBD2 (6 bases). Germline values: CDR1 LNHDA, CDR2 SQIVND (reference sequence). Trimming stripped 6 bases from V and 3 bases from J, with 18 bases between. The CDR3 extends over 15 amino acids. The CDR3 protein is CASSLDYPPIYEQYF. The CDR3 region has the DNA TGTGCCAGTAGCTTGGACTATCCCCCGATCTACGAGCAGTACTTC. Supplemented by reference TRBV19 and TRBJ2-7, the full variable domain reads DGGITQSPKYLFRKEGQNVTLSCEQNLNHDAMYWYRQDPGQGLRLIYYSQIVNDFQKGDIAEGYSVSREKKESFPLTVTSAQKNPTAFYLCASSLDYPPIYEQYFGPGTRLTVT.

The chain uses TRBV7-2 and TRBJ2-2; unclear D gene. The V end lost 0 bases, the J end lost 4 bases, and 9 bases lay between the germline ends. The germline V gene encodes CDR1 SGHTA and CDR2 FQGNSA. CDR3 length: 15 amino acids. The CDR3 sequence: CASSLARLLTGELFF. For the CDR3, the DNA is TGTGCCAGCAGCTTAGCGCGGCTCCTCACCGGGGAGCTGTTTTTT.

This clone has only one observation. The J gene is TRBJ1-1, the V gene TRBV11-2; possibly TRBD1 for D (6 bases). The CDR3 runs to 13 residues. The germline gives CDR1 SGHAT, CDR2 FQNNGV. Trimming removed 3 bases at V and 5 bases at J, with 10 bases between. CDR3 nucleotide sequence: TGTGCCAGCAGCTTCGGACAGTGGACTGAAGCTTTCTTT. It is translated as CASSFGQWTEAFF. Using reference TRBV11-2 and TRBJ1-1 for the parts outside the CDR3, the full variable domain is EAGVAQSPRYKIIEKRQSVAFWCNPISGHATLYWYQQILGQGPKLLIQFQNNGVVDDSQLPKDRFSAERLKGVDSTLKIQPAKLEDSAVYLCASSFGQWTEAFFGQGTRLTVV.

V gene TRBV5-8 combines with J gene TRBJ1-3; the match to TRBD1 covers 9 bases. CDR3 size: 20 residues. With V trimmed by 3 bases and J by 0 bases, 16 bases remained unmatched. Germline CDR1 and CDR2: SGHTS and YDEGEE. The CDR3 DNA is TGTGCCAGCAGCTCCCCCGGTGGGGGGGACAGGGCAGGCTCTGGAAACACCATATATTTT. Amino acid sequence: CASSSPGGGDRAGSGNTIYF.

This chain uses TRBV30 with TRBJ1-5, with D possibly TRBD1 on 5 matching bases. V lost 5 bases and J lost 9, with 11 bases in between. In germline, CDR1 is GTSNPN, CDR2 SVGIG (reference sequence). The CDR3 extends over 11 amino acids. The CDR3: CAWDRGGPQHF. The DNA of the CDR3 is TGTGCCTGGGACCGGGGGGGGCCCCAGCATTTT.

The chain joins TRBV15 to TRBJ1-1, with a possible D match to TRBD1 (5 bases). The CDR3 spans 16 residues. V lost 4 bases and J lost 4, with 19 bases in between. CDR1 LNHNV and CDR2 YYDKDF come from the germline V gene (reference sequence). The chain's CDR3 is CATSNPGTLEGTEAFF. Here the CDR3 DNA reads TGTGCCACCAGCAACCCCGGGACCTTGGAGGGCACTGAAGCTTTCTTT.

CDR3 in DNA: TGTGCCTGGAGTGTACTAGGGAGGTACACAGATACGCAGTATTTT. It is translated as CAWSVLGRYTDTQYF. The chain uses TRBV30 and TRBJ2-3, with D maybe TRBD2 (6 bases). Germline CDR1 is GTSNPN and CDR2 is SVGIG (reference sequence). The CDR3 is made up of 15 amino acids. V was cut by 0 bases and J by 2 bases, with 12 bases left in between.

Only a few counts were recorded for this clone. The genes are TRBV6-1 and TRBJ1-2, with 9 bases matching TRBD1. Germline trimming cut 5 bases from V and 6 bases from J; bases unmatched to any gene: 7. Germline V gene lookup returns CDR1 MNHNS and CDR2 SASEGT. The CDR3 contains 14 residues. This chain's CDR3 is CASSPSTGGHGYTF. CDR3 bases: TGTGCCAGCAGTCCCTCTACAGGGGGCCATGGCTACACCTTC.

The genes are TRBV4-1 and TRBJ1-1, with 8 bases aligning to TRBD1. In germline, CDR1 is MGHRA, CDR2 YSYEKL. The V gene end was trimmed by 4 bases and the J gene end by 5 bases; junction bases not matched to a gene: 9. The CDR3 has 15 amino acids. Here the CDR3 DNA reads TGCGCCAGCAGCCTCCCCGGACAGGGTGGGACTGAAGCTTTCTTT. This encodes CASSLPGQGGTEAFF.

V and J are TRBV29-1 and TRBJ2-7; 9 nucleotides line up with TRBD2. Losses at the gene ends were 5 bases for V and 5 bases for J; bases not matched to a gene: 10. This CDR3 has 14 residues. CDR1 SQVTM and CDR2 ANQGSEA come from the germline V gene. DNA of the CDR3: TGCAGCGTTCGAAAGCGGGAGGTTGCCCACGAGCAGTACTTC. Translating it yields CSVRKREVAHEQYF.

CDR3 amino acids: CASSLPTGDGNQPQHF. The CDR3 DNA is TGTGCCAGCAGCCTCCCGACAGGGGACGGCAATCAGCCCCAGCATTTT. V and J are TRBV5-4 and TRBJ1-5, with 8 bases identical to TRBD1. The length of the CDR3 is 16 residues. V gave up 4 bases and J gave up 2 bases; unmatched junction bases: 8. CDR1 is SGHNT and CDR2 is YYREEE in the germline V gene (reference sequence).

CDR3 DNA sequence: TGTGCCAGCAGCTTCGAGGGGGCCATCGTCAATGAGCAGTTCTTC. It yields the protein CASSFEGAIVNEQFF. The chain recombines TRBV5-6 with TRBJ2-1; TRBD1 agrees at 7 bases. The CDR3 contains 15 residues. With V trimmed by 2 bases and J by 6 bases, 8 bases remained unmatched. CDR1 and CDR2 from the germline V gene are SGHDT and YYEEEE. The full variable domain, in which reference TRBV5-6 and TRBJ2-1 provide the parts outside the CDR3, is DAGVTQSPTHLIKTRGQQVTLRCSPKSGHDTVSWYQQALGQGPQFIFQYYEEEERQRGNFPDRFSGHQFPNYSSELNVNALLLGDSALYLCASSFEGAIVNEQFFGPGTRLTVL.

This chain uses TRBV5-5 with TRBJ2-6; TRBD1 matches 9 bases. V lost 1 base to trimming and J lost 0 bases; unmatched junction nucleotides: 11. Germline CDR1 and CDR2: SGHKS and YYEKEE (reference sequence). The CDR3 covers 20 residues. CDR3: CASSLYSSGQGSSGANVLTF. As DNA, the CDR3 is TGTGCCAGCAGCTTGTACAGTTCGGGACAGGGAAGCTCTGGGGCCAACGTCCTGACTTTC.

The chain has TRBV2 and TRBJ1-2; tentative D call: TRBD1 (5 bases). The CDR3 loop spans 14 amino acids. The V end lost 5 bases, the J end lost 1 base, and 11 bases lay between the germline ends. Looked up from germline, CDR1 is SNHLY and CDR2 is FYNNEI. This chain's CDR3 is CASSLKTVNYGYTF. CDR3 in DNA: TGTGCCAGCAGTCTGAAGACAGTTAACTATGGCTACACCTTC.

The V and J genes are TRBV10-3 and TRBJ1-3, with D unresolved. This CDR3 region has 15 residues. Germline V lookup: CDR1 ENHRY, CDR2 SYGVKD. V lost 6 bases and J lost 0, with 12 bases in between. DNA for the CDR3: TGTGCCATCAGCGCCGGACTGAACTCTGGAAACACCATATATTTT. Translating gives CAISAGLNSGNTIYF.

This clone occurred once. The rearrangement joins TRBV4-3 to TRBJ2-1; weak D call: TRBD2 (5 bases). The length of the CDR3 is 15 residues. The V gene lost 8 bases and the J gene lost 0 bases, with 14 bases spanning the gap. The V gene's germline CDR1 is LGHNA and CDR2 YSLEER. The CDR3 loop reads CASARDRGSYNEQFF. In DNA form, the CDR3 reads TGCGCCAGCGCCCGAGATCGGGGCTCCTACAATGAGCAGTTCTTC.

The chain carries TRBV6-5 and TRBJ1-6; 7 bases agree with TRBD1. The CDR3 has 14 residues. V was clipped by 4 bases and J by 13 bases; unmatched bases: 10. Germline CDR1 is MNHEY and CDR2 is SVGAGI. The CDR3 region is CASSSTGPPSPLHF. CDR3 DNA sequence: TGTGCCAGCAGTTCGACAGGGCCCCCTAGTCCCCTCCACTTT.

The chain has TRBV14 and TRBJ2-3; TRBD2 matches 13 bases. Germline-derived CDR1 and CDR2 are SGHDN and FVKESK. This CDR3 is 17 amino acids long. Trimming took 2 bases from V and 3 from J; bases not matched to a gene: 5. In DNA, the CDR3 is TGTGCCAGCAGCCAAACCGGGACTAGCGGGGAAACAGATACGCAGTATTTT. Translated, it gives CASSQTGTSGETDTQYF.